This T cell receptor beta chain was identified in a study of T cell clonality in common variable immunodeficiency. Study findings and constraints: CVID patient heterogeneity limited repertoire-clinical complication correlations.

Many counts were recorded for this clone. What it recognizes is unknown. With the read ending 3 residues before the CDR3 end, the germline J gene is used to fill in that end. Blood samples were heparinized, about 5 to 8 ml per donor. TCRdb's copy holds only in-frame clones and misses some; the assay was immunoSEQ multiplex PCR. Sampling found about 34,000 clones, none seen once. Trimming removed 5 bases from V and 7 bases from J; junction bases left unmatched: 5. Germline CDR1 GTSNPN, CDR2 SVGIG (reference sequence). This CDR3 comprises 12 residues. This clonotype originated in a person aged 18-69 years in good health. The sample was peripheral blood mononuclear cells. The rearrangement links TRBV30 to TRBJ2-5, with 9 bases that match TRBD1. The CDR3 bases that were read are TGTGCCTGGGGGGGACAGGGTGGGACC. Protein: CAWGGQGGT. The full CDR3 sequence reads CAWGGQGGTQYF. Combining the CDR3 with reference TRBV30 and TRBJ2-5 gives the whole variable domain SQTIHQWPATLVQPVGSPLSLECTVEGTSNPNLYWYRQAAGRGLQLLFYSVGIGQISSEVPQNLSASRPQDRQFILSSKKLLLSDSGFYLCAWGGQGGTQYFGPGTRLLVL.